This T cell receptor (beta chain) emerged from a study of OX40 agonist ivuxolimab in advanced cancers. Comments on this clone: Its antigen is as yet unknown.

The ends were cut back, 0 bases at V and 8 bases at J, with 18 bases in the middle. CDR1 and CDR2 from the germline V gene are SGHDN and FVKESK. The CDR3 runs 16 residues. Produced via immunoSEQ multiplex PCR; TCRdb's table is partial and in-frame only. The table records around 62,000 clones, about nine tenths of them present only once. Whole-study findings and limits: Patients with a partial response at 0.1-3.0 mg/kg had among the lowest clonal expansion.

The sample was CD4+ or CD8+ T cells sorted from blood, taken in a trial of the OX40 agonist ivuxolimab. This sequence was found in an adult with an advanced solid tumor such as melanoma, head and neck, liver or kidney cancer. J is TRBJ2-3 and V is TRBV14; either TRBD1 or TRBD2 may supply D (5 bases each). CDR3 sequence (DNA): TGTGCCAGCAGCCAAGATCGGCCCGGGGCCGGCGGTACGCAGTATTTT. Its protein product is CASSQDRPGAGGTQYF.